This record concerns one TCR beta chain sequence. Antigen specificity is unknown. This CDR3 is built from 11 residues. Per the germline V gene, CDR1 is MNHEY and CDR2 is SMNVEV (reference sequence). V was cut by 5 bases and J by 7 bases, with 8 bases left in between. The data were taken from a study of T cells after yellow fever vaccination. Study-wide results and limits: Abundant clonotypes from the bulk population could contaminate FACS-sorted repertoires.

TCRdb passed the 5' RACE reads through MiXCR, listing each CDR3 protein once. Of 400,000 to 650,000 distinct CDR3 sequences in the sample, 21% were seen once. The sample was PBMCs, taken about 20 days after the first yellow fever vaccination. The chain has TRBV27 and TRBJ1-1, with D possibly TRBD1 on 5 matching bases. The TCR originated in a man younger than 35 who received the YFV17D yellow fever vaccine. The CDR3: CASSQGIEAFF. The CDR3 DNA sequence: TGTGCCAGCAGTCAGGGTATTGAAGCTTTCTTT.